This T cell receptor beta chain was retrieved from a study of patients and donors after allogeneic stem cell transplantation. TCRdb called the RT-PCR reads again in MiXCR, with one record for every CDR3 protein. This sample has 30,000 or so distinct CDR3 sequences; about 6.8% occur once, and the top ten carry roughly a third. The CDR3 contains 14 residues. The germline gives CDR1 GTSNPN, CDR2 SVGIG (reference sequence). V was shortened by 0 bases and J by 2 bases, with 10 bases between the two germline ends. Sequencing was done on a sample of blood, either unsorted or a sorted T cell fraction (not recorded which). The V gene is TRBV30, the J gene TRBJ2-5; D remains ambiguous. This receptor was obtained from a human donor who was either an allogeneic HSCT recipient or a stem cell or donor lymphocyte infusion donor (not recorded which). It is not recorded whose cells these are; they may come from a transplant donor. The CDR3 is CAWSVGRKQETQYF. The CDR3 nucleotides are TGTGCCTGGAGTGTAGGGCGGAAACAAGAGACCCAGTACTTC.